The entry that follows covers one T cell receptor (beta chain) sequence. These data originate in a study of T cell changes during pregnancy in multiple sclerosis. Clones were sequenced by immunoSEQ multiplex PCR, and TCRdb holds only the in-frame ones, with some missing. The profile shows about 51,000 clones, 93% of them singletons. This CDR3 region has 15 residues. V lost 3 bases to trimming and J lost 5 bases, with 18 bases between them. Per the germline V gene, CDR1 is SGDLS and CDR2 is YYNGEE. The chain recombines TRBV9 with TRBJ2-7, with TRBD2 as a possible D gene (5 bases). The material was peripheral blood, obtained in the second trimester of pregnancy. The origin of this receptor is a female donor with multiple sclerosis, enrolled in a pregnancy study. CDR3 protein: CASSAAISGGNEQYF. As DNA, the CDR3 is TGTGCCAGCAGCGCCGCCATTAGTGGAGGTAACGAGCAGTACTTC.